The text below deals with one T cell receptor beta chain. Time point specified: patch test 3, about 24 weeks after DPC sensitization. The treatment denotes: therapeutic diphenylcyclopropenone sensitization with weekly scalp DPC. Extraction yielded total RNA from whole blood (unfractionated). In germline, CDR1 is SQVTM, CDR2 ANQGSEA. The junction had 6 bases not matched to a gene; V was cut back by 5 bases and J by 0 bases. The CDR3 is 16 amino acids. TCRdb ran MiXCR on the RACE reads and lists one entry per CDR3 protein. The data contain just under 40,000 distinct CDR3 sequences, 10% to 15% of them seen just once; the ten biggest clones take up roughly 2.1%. This sample is drawn from a study of human T cells and chemical hapten exposure.

The sequencing here drew on whole blood, taken in connection with sensitization to the hapten diphenylcyclopropenone (DPC). The TCR was taken from a woman aged 35 to 49 with alopecia areata. Some clones in this sample may be carry-over from other donors' samples. V is TRBV29-1 and J is TRBJ2-6; 8 bases map to TRBD1. DNA for the CDR3: TGCAGCGTTCGAGGGACAGGAGACTCTGGGGCCAACGTCCTGACTTTC. Amino acid sequence: CSVRGTGDSGANVLTF.